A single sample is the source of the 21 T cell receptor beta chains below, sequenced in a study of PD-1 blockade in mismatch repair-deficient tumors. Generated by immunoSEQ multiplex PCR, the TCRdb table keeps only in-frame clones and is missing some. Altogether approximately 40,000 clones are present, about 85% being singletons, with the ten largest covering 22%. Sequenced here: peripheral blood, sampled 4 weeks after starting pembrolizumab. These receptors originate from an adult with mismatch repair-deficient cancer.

In nucleotides, the CDR3 is TGTGCCTGGAGTGTACGCCTCCGGGACAGGGGCTTATACAATGAGCAGTTCTTC. Its translation: CAWSVRLRDRGLYNEQFF. J is TRBJ2-1 and V is TRBV30, with 10 bases that match TRBD1. The CDR3 totals 18 residues. CDR1 GTSNPN and CDR2 SVGIG come from the germline V gene (reference sequence). V dropped 0 bases and J dropped 4; count of bases not matched to a gene: 12.

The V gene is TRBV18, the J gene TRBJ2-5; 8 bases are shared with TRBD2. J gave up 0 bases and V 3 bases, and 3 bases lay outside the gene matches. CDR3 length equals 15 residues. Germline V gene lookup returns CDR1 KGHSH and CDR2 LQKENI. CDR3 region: CASSPKLADQETQYF. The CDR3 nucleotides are TGTGCCAGCTCACCGAAACTAGCGGACCAAGAGACCCAGTACTTC.

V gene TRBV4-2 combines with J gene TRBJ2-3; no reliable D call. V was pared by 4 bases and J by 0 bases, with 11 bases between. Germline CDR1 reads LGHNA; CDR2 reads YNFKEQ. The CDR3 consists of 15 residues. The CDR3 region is CASSLTPSSTDTQYF. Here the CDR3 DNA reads TGTGCCAGCAGCCTGACACCTTCTAGCACAGATACGCAGTATTTT.

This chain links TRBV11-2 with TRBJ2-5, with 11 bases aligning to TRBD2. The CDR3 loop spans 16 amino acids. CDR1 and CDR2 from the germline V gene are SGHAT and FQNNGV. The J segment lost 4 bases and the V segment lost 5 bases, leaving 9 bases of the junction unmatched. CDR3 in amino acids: CASSLLAGGMGETQYF. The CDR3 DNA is TGTGCCAGCAGCCTCCTAGCGGGAGGAATGGGAGAGACCCAGTACTTC.

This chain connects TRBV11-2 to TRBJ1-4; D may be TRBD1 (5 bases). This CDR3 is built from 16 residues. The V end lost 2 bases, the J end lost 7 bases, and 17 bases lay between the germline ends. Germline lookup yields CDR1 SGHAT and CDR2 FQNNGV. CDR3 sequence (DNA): TGTGCCAGCAGCTTACGGACGGGGGGTCTTGGTGAAAAACTGTTTTTT. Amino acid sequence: CASSLRTGGLGEKLFF. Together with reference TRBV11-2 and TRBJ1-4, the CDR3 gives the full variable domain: EAGVAQSPRYKIIEKRQSVAFWCNPISGHATLYWYQQILGQGPKLLIQFQNNGVVDDSQLPKDRFSAERLKGVDSTLKIQPAKLEDSAVYLCASSLRTGGLGEKLFFGSGTQLSVL.

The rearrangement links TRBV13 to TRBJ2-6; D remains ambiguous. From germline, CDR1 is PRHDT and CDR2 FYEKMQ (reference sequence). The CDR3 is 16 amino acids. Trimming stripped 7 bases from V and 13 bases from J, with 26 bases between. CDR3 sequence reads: CASTPSQTGPLKVLTF. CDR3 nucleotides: TGTGCCAGCACCCCGTCCCAAACTGGACCCCTGAAAGTCCTGACTTTC.

The CDR3 spells CSAVGTSGRRWSTDTQYF. The CDR3 DNA is TGCAGCGCAGTGGGGACTAGCGGGAGAAGGTGGAGCACAGATACGCAGTATTTT. The V call is TRBV29-1, the J call TRBJ2-3; 14 bases fit TRBD2. In germline, CDR1 is SQVTM, CDR2 ANQGSEA. This CDR3 is built from 18 residues. Unmatched junction bases numbered 12, after V lost 7 bases and J lost 0 bases.

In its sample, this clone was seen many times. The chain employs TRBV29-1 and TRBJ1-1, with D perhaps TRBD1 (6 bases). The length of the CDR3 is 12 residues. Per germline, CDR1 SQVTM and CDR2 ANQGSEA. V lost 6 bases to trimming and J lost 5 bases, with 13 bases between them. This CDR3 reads CSVNRVRTEAFF. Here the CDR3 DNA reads TGCAGCGTCAACAGGGTTAGGACTGAAGCTTTCTTT.

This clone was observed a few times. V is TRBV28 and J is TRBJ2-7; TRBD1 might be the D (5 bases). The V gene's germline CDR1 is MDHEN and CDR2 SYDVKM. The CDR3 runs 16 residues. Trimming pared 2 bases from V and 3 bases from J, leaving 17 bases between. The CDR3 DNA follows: TGTGCCAGCAGTTTACGGAGACAGACCACCTTCTACGAGCAGTACTTC. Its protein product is CASSLRRQTTFYEQYF.

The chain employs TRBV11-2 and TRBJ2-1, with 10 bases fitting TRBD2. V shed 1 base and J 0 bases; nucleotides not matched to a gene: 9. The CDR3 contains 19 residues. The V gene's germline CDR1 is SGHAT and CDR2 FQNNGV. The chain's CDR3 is CASSLVGTSVFSSYNEQFF. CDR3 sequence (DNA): TGTGCCAGCAGCTTAGTTGGGACTAGCGTTTTTAGCTCCTACAATGAGCAGTTCTTC.

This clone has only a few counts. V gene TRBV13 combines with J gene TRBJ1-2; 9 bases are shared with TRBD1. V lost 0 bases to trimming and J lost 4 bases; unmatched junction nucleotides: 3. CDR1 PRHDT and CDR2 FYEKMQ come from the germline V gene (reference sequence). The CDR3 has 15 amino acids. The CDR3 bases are TGTGCCAGCAGCTTAGGAGGGACAGGGAGCTATGGCTACACCTTC. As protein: CASSLGGTGSYGYTF.

The DNA of the CDR3 is TGTGCCTGGAGTATTGACGGAATGAACACTGAAGCTTTCTTT. This translates into CAWSIDGMNTEAFF. This chain connects TRBV30 to TRBJ1-1; D not resolved. CDR3 size: 14 residues. V lost 2 bases and J 0 bases, leaving 10 bases between the germline ends. Germline V CDR1 and CDR2: GTSNPN, SVGIG (reference sequence).

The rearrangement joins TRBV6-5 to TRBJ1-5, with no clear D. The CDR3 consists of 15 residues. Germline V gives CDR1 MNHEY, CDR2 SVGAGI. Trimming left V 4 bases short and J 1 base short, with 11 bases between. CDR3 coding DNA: TGTGCCAGCAGTTCTGGTAGGCTCAGCAATCAGCCCCAGCATTTT. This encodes CASSSGRLSNQPQHF.

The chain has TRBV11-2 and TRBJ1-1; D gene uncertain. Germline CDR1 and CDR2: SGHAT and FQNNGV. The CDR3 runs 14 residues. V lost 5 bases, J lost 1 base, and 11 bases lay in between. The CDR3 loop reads CASSPSSPNTEAFF. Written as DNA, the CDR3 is TGTGCCAGCAGCCCTTCGTCCCCGAACACTGAAGCTTTCTTT.

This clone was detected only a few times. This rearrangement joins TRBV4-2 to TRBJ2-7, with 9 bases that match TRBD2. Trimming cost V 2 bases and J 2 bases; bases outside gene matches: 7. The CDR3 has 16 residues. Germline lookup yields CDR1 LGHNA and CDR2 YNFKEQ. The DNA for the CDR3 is TGTGCCAGCAGCCAAAGACGTGCTAGCGGGACCTACGAGCAGTACTTC. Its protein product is CASSQRRASGTYEQYF.

The CDR3 loop is CSVILRDRGNTIYF. The CDR3 bases are TGCAGCGTTATCCTACGGGACAGAGGAAACACCATATATTTT. The gene calls are TRBV29-1 and TRBJ1-3; TRBD1 agrees at 7 bases. The CDR3 loop spans 14 amino acids. The trim removed 5 bases at V and 4 bases at J, leaving 8 bases unmatched. Germline V gene sequence: CDR1 SQVTM, CDR2 ANQGSEA.

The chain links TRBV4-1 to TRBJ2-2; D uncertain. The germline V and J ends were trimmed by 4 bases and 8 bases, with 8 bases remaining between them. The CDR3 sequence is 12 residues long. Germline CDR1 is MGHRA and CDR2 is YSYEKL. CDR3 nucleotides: TGCGCCAGCAGCCTCGAATGGGGGGAGCTGTTTTTT. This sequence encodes CASSLEWGELFF.

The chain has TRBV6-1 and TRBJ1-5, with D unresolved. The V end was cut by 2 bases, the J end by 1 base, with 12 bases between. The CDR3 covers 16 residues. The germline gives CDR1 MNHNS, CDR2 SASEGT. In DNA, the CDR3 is TGTGCCAGCAGTGAACGTCAGTTTTTCAGCAATCAGCCCCAGCATTTT. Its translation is CASSERQFFSNQPQHF.

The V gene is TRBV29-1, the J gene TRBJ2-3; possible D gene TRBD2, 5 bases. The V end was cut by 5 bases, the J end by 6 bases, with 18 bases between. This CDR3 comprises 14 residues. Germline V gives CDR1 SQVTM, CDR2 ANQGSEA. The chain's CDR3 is CSVPLRGNTDTQYF. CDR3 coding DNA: TGCAGCGTTCCTCTGAGAGGGAATACGGATACGCAGTATTTT.

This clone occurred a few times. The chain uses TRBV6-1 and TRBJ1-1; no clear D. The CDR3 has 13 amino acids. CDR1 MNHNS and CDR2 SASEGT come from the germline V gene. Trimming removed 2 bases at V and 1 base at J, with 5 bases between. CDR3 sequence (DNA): TGTGCCAGCAGTGAACGGGAGAACACTGAAGCTTTCTTT. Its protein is CASSERENTEAFF.

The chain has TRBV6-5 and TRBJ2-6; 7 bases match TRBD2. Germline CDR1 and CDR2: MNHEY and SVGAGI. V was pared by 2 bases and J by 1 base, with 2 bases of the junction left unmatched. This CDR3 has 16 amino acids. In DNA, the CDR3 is TGTGCCAGCAGTTACGGGGGGGGTTCTGGGGCCAACGTCCTGACTTTC. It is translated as CASSYGGGSGANVLTF.